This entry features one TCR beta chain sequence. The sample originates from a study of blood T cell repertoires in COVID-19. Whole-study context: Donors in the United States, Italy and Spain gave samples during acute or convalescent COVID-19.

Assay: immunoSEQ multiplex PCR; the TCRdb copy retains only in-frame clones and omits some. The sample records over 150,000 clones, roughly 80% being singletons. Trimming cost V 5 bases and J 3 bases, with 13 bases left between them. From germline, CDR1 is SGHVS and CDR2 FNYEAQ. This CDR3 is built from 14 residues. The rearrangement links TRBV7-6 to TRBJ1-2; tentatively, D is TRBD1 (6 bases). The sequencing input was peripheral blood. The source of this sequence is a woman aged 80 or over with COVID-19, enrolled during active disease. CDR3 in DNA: TGTGCCAGCAGCCCCGGGGGGGCCCACTATGGCTACACCTTC. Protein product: CASSPGGAHYGYTF.